The 24 T cell receptor beta chains in this list originate from one sample, sequenced in a study of a mutant IDH1 vaccine in newly diagnosed glioma. No cognate antigen is known for these TCRs. As for time point: week 35, safety follow-up. Topical imiquimod accompanied each vaccine dose, which consisted of 300 ug of mutant IDH1 20-mer peptide. Assay used: immunoSEQ multiplex PCR; TCRdb lists only in-frame clones, some missing. The profile shows approximately 30,000 clones, roughly 82% of them singletons. The input for sequencing was PBMCs, taken from a glioma patient whose treatment included an IDH1 peptide vaccine. These receptors all stem from a man aged 45-60 years with glioma.

This chain links TRBV7-8 with TRBJ1-1; D unresolved. CDR3 size: 14 residues. V lost 4 bases and J lost 0, with 9 bases in between. Germline CDR1 reads SGHVS; CDR2 reads FQNEAQ. The CDR3 nucleotides are TGTGCCAGCAGCTCCCTGGCAGTGAACACTGAAGCTTTCTTT. This translates into CASSSLAVNTEAFF.

The chain employs TRBV2 and TRBJ1-5; TRBD1 agrees at 8 bases. The CDR3 sequence is 15 residues long. The germline V gene encodes CDR1 SNHLY and CDR2 FYNNEI. Trimming at V came to 6 bases and at J to 4 bases, leaving 8 bases not matched to a gene. As DNA, the CDR3 is TGTGCCAGCAGCATAGGACAGGGTTTGAATCAGCCCCAGCATTTT. Translation: CASSIGQGLNQPQHF.

This clone was recorded once. This chain links TRBV6-1 with TRBJ2-7; no firm D call. The germline gives CDR1 MNHNS, CDR2 SASEGT. V was shortened by 3 bases and J by 3 bases, with 9 bases between the two germline ends. There are 13 residues in the CDR3. The CDR3 DNA sequence: TGTGCCAGCAGTGATGGGAAGAGCTACGAGCAGTACTTC. Residues: CASSDGKSYEQYF.

The genes are TRBV27 and TRBJ1-2, with TRBD1 matching 12 bases. This CDR3 contains 13 residues. Germline lookup yields CDR1 MNHEY and CDR2 SMNVEV (reference sequence). V gave up 11 bases and J gave up 6 bases; unmatched junction bases: 7. This chain's CDR3 is CASWDRGLNGYTF. As DNA, the CDR3 is TGTGCCTCCTGGGACAGGGGGCTGAATGGCTACACCTTC.

This clone appeared a single time. V usage is TRBV4-1 and J usage is TRBJ2-3; TRBD2 matches 9 bases. The V and J ends lost 0 bases and 3 bases, in that order; junction bases with no gene match: 7. CDR1 and CDR2 (germline): MGHRA, YSYEKL. The CDR3 runs 17 residues. CDR3 bases: TGCGCCAGCAGCCAAGAAGGCGGGAGGGCATTTACAGATACGCAGTATTTT. Translating it yields CASSQEGGRAFTDTQYF.

V gene TRBV4-1 combines with J gene TRBJ2-3; D is perhaps TRBD2 (6 bases). V was trimmed by 2 bases and J by 0 bases, leaving 9 bases between them. The CDR3 is 15 residues long. Germline CDR1 and CDR2: MGHRA and YSYEKL. In DNA, the CDR3 is TGCGCCAGCAGCCAAATGGAGGGAAGCACAGATACGCAGTATTTT. Protein: CASSQMEGSTDTQYF.

J is TRBJ1-1 and V is TRBV7-2; D perhaps matches TRBD1 (5 bases). The CDR3 loop spans 15 amino acids. V was clipped by 1 base and J by 1 base, with 10 bases between them. Germline CDR1 SGHTA, CDR2 FQGNSA. This chain's CDR3 is CASSLGDRRNTEAFF. In nucleotides, the CDR3 is TGTGCCAGCAGCTTAGGGGACCGTAGGAACACTGAAGCTTTCTTT.

V and J are TRBV7-6 and TRBJ1-1; tentatively, D is TRBD1 (5 bases). This CDR3 is 13 amino acids long. Germline V gene lookup returns CDR1 SGHVS and CDR2 FNYEAQ. V shed 6 bases and J shed 3 bases, with 11 bases lying between them. This chain's CDR3 is CASRTGTDTEAFF. CDR3 nucleotide sequence: TGTGCCAGCAGAACCGGGACGGACACTGAAGCTTTCTTT. Full variable domain (remainder filled in from reference TRBV7-6 and TRBJ1-1): GAGVSQSPRYKVTKRGQDVALRCDPISGHVSLYWYRQALGQGPEFLTYFNYEAQQDKSGLPNDRFSAERPEGSISTLTIQRTEQRDSAMYRCASRTGTDTEAFFGQGTRLTVV.

V and J are TRBV7-2 and TRBJ2-5, with D perhaps TRBD2 (6 bases). V was trimmed by 1 base and J by 2 bases, leaving 11 bases between them. The V gene's germline CDR1 is SGHTA and CDR2 FQGNSA. The CDR3 is made up of 15 amino acids. The CDR3 coding sequence is TGTGCCAGCAGCTTAGATGGTAGCGGTCAAGAGACCCAGTACTTC. The encoded protein is CASSLDGSGQETQYF.

The rearrangement links TRBV30 to TRBJ1-5, with D perhaps TRBD1 (5 bases). The CDR3 has 16 residues. CDR1 is GTSNPN and CDR2 is SVGIG in the germline V gene (reference sequence). The V and J ends lost 2 bases and 2 bases respectively, with 16 bases between them. The CDR3 nucleotides read TGTGCCTGGAGTCGGGCCAGGGTAGTGGGCAATCAGCCCCAGCATTTT. Residues: CAWSRARVVGNQPQHF.

This clone was counted a few times. The chain has TRBV11-2 and TRBJ2-5, with 10 nucleotides matching TRBD2. Germline CDR1 reads SGHAT; CDR2 reads FQNNGV. V lost 4 bases and J lost 1; bases outside the gene matches: 15. This CDR3 has 19 residues. The CDR3 region is CASSSPNRVEREGQETQYF. The CDR3 region has the DNA TGTGCCAGCAGCTCCCCCAACAGGGTGGAGCGGGAGGGCCAAGAGACCCAGTACTTC. Variable domain in full (rest from reference TRBV11-2 and TRBJ2-5): EAGVAQSPRYKIIEKRQSVAFWCNPISGHATLYWYQQILGQGPKLLIQFQNNGVVDDSQLPKDRFSAERLKGVDSTLKIQPAKLEDSAVYLCASSSPNRVEREGQETQYFGPGTRLLVL.

This clone was seen once. The chain uses TRBV2 and TRBJ1-4, with TRBD1 identical over 11 bases. V trimming: 6 bases; J trimming: 5 bases; junction bases outside the gene matches: 5. Germline CDR1 is SNHLY and CDR2 is FYNNEI. CDR3 length: 15 residues. DNA for the CDR3: TGTGCCAGCAGGGACAGGGGGCTTCTGAATGAAAAACTGTTTTTT. Amino acid sequence: CASRDRGLLNEKLFF.

This clone appeared a few times. The chain links TRBV4-1 to TRBJ1-1; 7 bases align to TRBD1. Trimming removed 1 base from V and 7 bases from J; junction bases left unmatched: 3. This CDR3 comprises 13 residues. Germline lookup yields CDR1 MGHRA and CDR2 YSYEKL. This CDR3 is CASSQAGGGEAFF. For the CDR3, the DNA is TGCGCCAGCAGCCAAGCAGGGGGAGGTGAAGCTTTCTTT.

The genes are TRBV30 and TRBJ1-5; 8 bases fit TRBD1. The CDR3 is made up of 15 amino acids. V was pared by 3 bases and J by 5 bases, with 9 bases of the junction left unmatched. The germline CDR1 and CDR2 sequences are GTSNPN and SVGIG (reference sequence). The CDR3 DNA follows: TGTGCCTGGAGCGTAACGGGGACAGGCGATCAGCCCCAGCATTTT. Encoded protein: CAWSVTGTGDQPQHF.

This sequence joins TRBV29-1 and TRBJ2-3; the D gene is possibly TRBD2 (6 bases). The germline V gene has CDR1 SQVTM and CDR2 ANQGSEA. The CDR3 has 15 amino acids. Trimming left V 0 bases short and J 2 bases short, with 12 bases between. CDR3 sequence: CSVEDLSGYTDTQYF. The CDR3, as DNA: TGCAGCGTTGAAGATCTTAGCGGATACACAGATACGCAGTATTTT.

This chain uses TRBV30 with TRBJ1-2; no reliable D call. The V gene's germline CDR1 is GTSNPN and CDR2 SVGIG (reference sequence). Between the trimmed V and J ends, which lost 7 bases and 4 bases, there was a span of 16 bases. This CDR3 comprises 13 residues. CDR3 in amino acids: CASYVRLGYGYTF. The DNA for the CDR3 is TGTGCCTCCTACGTGCGGCTGGGCTATGGCTACACCTTC.

This chain joins TRBV5-5 and TRBJ1-1; no clear D gene. The CDR3 sequence is 14 residues long. The V and J ends lost 0 bases and 4 bases respectively, with 10 bases between them. The germline gives CDR1 SGHKS, CDR2 YYEKEE (reference sequence). The CDR3 here is CASSLAAGSTEAFF. The CDR3 DNA reads TGTGCCAGCAGCTTGGCCGCGGGGTCCACTGAAGCTTTCTTT. The full variable domain, completed using reference TRBV5-5 and TRBJ1-1, is DAGVTQSPTHLIKTRGQQVTLRCSPISGHKSVSWYQQVLGQGPQFIFQYYEKEERGRGNFPDRFSARQFPNYSSELNVNALLLGDSALYLCASSLAAGSTEAFFGQGTRLTVV.

This clone was seen only once. The genes are TRBV5-5 and TRBJ1-4; 11 nucleotides line up with TRBD1. V shed 3 bases and J 3 bases; nucleotides not matched to a gene: 7. Germline CDR1 and CDR2: SGHKS and YYEKEE (reference sequence). There are 17 residues in the CDR3. The CDR3 reads CASSWRDRGAANEKLFF. DNA of the CDR3: TGTGCCAGCAGCTGGCGGGACAGGGGGGCGGCTAATGAAAAACTGTTTTTT.

The chain is built from TRBV4-1 and TRBJ2-5, with 12 bases lining up with TRBD2. The CDR3 is made up of 15 amino acids. Germline-derived CDR1 and CDR2 are MGHRA and YSYEKL. With 4 bases clipped from V and 3 bases from J, the junction kept 3 bases outside the gene matches. The DNA of the CDR3 is TGCGCCAGCAGCCGAGGACTAGCGGGGAAAGAGACCCAGTACTTC. This sequence encodes CASSRGLAGKETQYF.

V usage is TRBV14 and J usage is TRBJ1-2; 8 nucleotides match TRBD1. Per the germline V gene, CDR1 is SGHDN and CDR2 is FVKESK. The CDR3 is made up of 14 amino acids. V gave up 2 bases and J gave up 8 bases; unmatched junction bases: 7. This chain's CDR3 is CASSQTWTGKGYTF. CDR3 sequence (DNA): TGTGCCAGCAGCCAAACGTGGACAGGGAAGGGCTACACCTTC.

For this clone: A much larger clone lies a single base off, so this may be a read error. J is TRBJ1-1 and V is TRBV11-2; D is ambiguous. V lost 1 base, J lost 0 bases, and 3 bases lay in between. Germline CDR1 SGHAT, CDR2 FQNNGV. The CDR3 totals 13 residues. The CDR3 DNA follows: TGTGCCAGCAGCTTAGGGCTGAACACTGAAGCTTTCTTT. It yields the protein CASSLGLNTEAFF.

V is TRBV13 and J is TRBJ2-1; no firm D call. The CDR3 sequence is 13 residues long. V shed 5 bases and J shed 7 bases, with 12 bases lying between them. Germline V gene data show CDR1 as PRHDT and CDR2 as FYEKMQ (reference sequence). The CDR3 bases are TGTGCCAGCAGCCCACCCTTAGGGAATGAGCAGTTCTTC. The encoded protein is CASSPPLGNEQFF.

The gene calls are TRBV5-1 and TRBJ2-2; TRBD1 agrees at 10 bases. The CDR3 length is 14 residues. The V and J ends lost 5 bases and 8 bases, in that order; junction bases with no gene match: 6. Germline V gives CDR1 SGHRS, CDR2 YFSETQ. In DNA, the CDR3 is TGCGCCAGCAGAGCGGACAGGGGGTCGGGGGAGCTGTTTTTT. This sequence encodes CASRADRGSGELFF. The full variable domain, rest sourced from reference TRBV5-1 and TRBJ2-2, is KAGVTQTPRYLIKTRGQQVTLSCSPISGHRSVSWYQQTPGQGLQFLFEYFSETQRNKGNFPGRFSGRQFSNSRSEMNVSTLELGDSALYLCASRADRGSGELFFGEGSRLTVL.

This sequence joins TRBV20-1 and TRBJ2-2; D remains ambiguous. This CDR3 has 11 amino acids. Per germline, CDR1 DFQATT and CDR2 SNEGSKA (reference sequence). V dropped 3 bases and J dropped 6 bases, with 5 bases sitting between them. The CDR3 DNA sequence: TGCAGTGCTAGTGATGCCGGGGAGCTGTTTTTT. The encoded protein is CSASDAGELFF.